These 5 T cell receptor beta chains came from one sample sequenced in a study of blood T cell repertoires in COVID-19 (dated by TCRdb to 2020 to 2022). The library relied on the immunoSEQ multiplex PCR assay. TCRdb re-hosts the immuneACCESS table, in-frame sequences only. Its copies lack some clones; in the studies checked, an unresolved V gene accounts for under half of them, and the cause for the rest is not known. Within this sample are 200,000 to 300,000 clones, with 80% to 90% of them counted one time only. The ten largest clones take up roughly 1.8% of the sample. The sequencing sample was made of peripheral blood. The receptors were gathered from a man aged 25 to 45 with active or convalescent COVID-19.

V usage is TRBV6-1 and J usage is TRBJ1-2, with 7 bases fitting TRBD1. The CDR3 runs to 17 residues. V gave up 1 base and J gave up 7 bases; unmatched junction bases: 15. Looked up from germline, CDR1 is MNHNS and CDR2 is SASEGT. Here the CDR3 reads CASSEEAWGPPGGGYTF. CDR3 nucleotides: TGTGCCAGCAGTGAAGAAGCATGGGGACCGCCAGGGGGTGGCTACACCTTC.

This chain joins TRBV29-1 and TRBJ1-4, with TRBD1 matching 7 bases. CDR1 and CDR2 from the germline V gene are SQVTM and ANQGSEA. The CDR3 has 17 amino acids. V shed 0 bases, J shed 2 bases, and the junction held 9 bases outside the gene matches. CDR3 DNA: TGCAGCGTTGAAGACCCAGGGGGTTCGGCGACTAATGAAAAACTGTTTTTT. This codes for CSVEDPGGSATNEKLFF.

V is TRBV5-4 and J is TRBJ2-5, with no clear D. Deletions cut 2 bases from V and 4 bases from J, with 9 bases between. CDR3 length: 13 amino acids. In germline, CDR1 is SGHNT, CDR2 YYREEE (reference sequence). In DNA form, the CDR3 reads TGTGCCAGCAGCTTTGCGCCCGGAGAGACCCAGTACTTC. It codes for CASSFAPGETQYF.

The chain recombines TRBV19 with TRBJ1-1, with 7 positions matching TRBD1. The V segment lost 5 bases and the J segment 4 bases; nucleotides outside the gene matches: 13. This CDR3 is 16 amino acids long. CDR1 LNHDA and CDR2 SQIVND come from the germline V gene (reference sequence). Here the CDR3 reads CASSARWGRGSTEAFF. The CDR3 DNA reads TGTGCCAGTAGTGCCCGTTGGGGCAGGGGGTCCACTGAAGCTTTCTTT.

J is TRBJ1-6 and V is TRBV9; 8 positions agree with TRBD1. Germline V gene sequence: CDR1 SGDLS, CDR2 YYNGEE. The CDR3 extends over 14 amino acids. J was trimmed by 7 bases and V by 4 bases; bases with no gene match: 4. The CDR3: CASSPGQENSPLHF. The CDR3 DNA reads TGTGCCAGCAGCCCGGGACAGGAGAATTCACCCCTCCACTTT. Drawing the rest from reference TRBV9 and TRBJ1-6, the complete variable domain is DSGVTQTPKHLITATGQRVTLRCSPRSGDLSVYWYQQSLDQGLQFLIQYYNGEERAKGNILERFSAQQFPDLHSELNLSSLELGDSALYFCASSPGQENSPLHFGNGTRLTVT.